One sample yielded the 10 T cell receptor beta chains listed below, sequenced in a study of blood T cell repertoires in COVID-19. Using immunoSEQ multiplex PCR, the repertoire was profiled, and TCRdb retains in-frame clones only, with some absent. This table holds 30,000 to 40,000 clones, 75% to 95% found once. Input material: peripheral blood. These receptors all stem from a woman aged 80 or over with acute or convalescent COVID-19.

This rearrangement joins TRBV5-1 to TRBJ2-2; D is perhaps TRBD1 (5 bases). The CDR3 totals 15 residues. Per germline, CDR1 SGHRS and CDR2 YFSETQ. Trimming removed 0 bases from V and 1 base from J, with 7 bases in between. As DNA, the CDR3 is TGCGCCAGCAGCTTGGGGGGCCTGAACACCGGGGAGCTGTTTTTT. This codes for CASSLGGLNTGELFF.

V usage is TRBV6-1 and J usage is TRBJ1-2; tentative D call: TRBD1 (5 bases). The CDR3 is 14 amino acids. Trimming stripped 0 bases from V and 4 bases from J, with 9 bases between. Germline lookup yields CDR1 MNHNS and CDR2 SASEGT. Here the CDR3 reads CASSEAGEGYGYTF. In nucleotides, the CDR3 is TGTGCCAGCAGTGAAGCGGGGGAGGGCTATGGCTACACCTTC.

This rearrangement joins TRBV5-1 to TRBJ2-7, with 9 bases fitting TRBD1. The CDR3 is 14 amino acids. Germline lookup yields CDR1 SGHRS and CDR2 YFSETQ. After removal of 0 bases from V and 5 bases from J, the junction contained 3 bases not matched to a gene. CDR3 sequence: CASSLDRTGDEQYF. The CDR3 coding sequence is TGCGCCAGCAGCTTGGACAGGACAGGGGACGAGCAGTACTTC.

This clone was detected once. The J gene is TRBJ2-1, the V gene TRBV19; no clear D gene. The germline V and J ends were trimmed by 3 bases and 5 bases, with 8 bases remaining between them. The CDR3 extends over 13 amino acids. CDR1 and CDR2 from the germline V gene are LNHDA and SQIVND (reference sequence). Written as DNA, the CDR3 is TGTGCCAGTAGTATCGCGGCGAACAATGAGCAGTTCTTC. Its protein product is CASSIAANNEQFF.

This clone was seen a single time. The chain uses TRBV4-2 and TRBJ2-2; 8 bases are a match to TRBD1. The ends lost 3 bases at V and 6 bases at J; junction bases unmatched: 6. This CDR3 contains 15 residues. The germline V gene has CDR1 LGHNA and CDR2 YNFKEQ. CDR3 bases: TGTGCCAGCAGCCAGGCGCCGACAGGGGCCGGGGAGCTGTTTTTT. Its protein is CASSQAPTGAGELFF.

This clone was seen once. The chain combines TRBV5-1 with TRBJ1-3; 7 positions agree with TRBD1. CDR1 is SGHRS and CDR2 is YFSETQ in the germline V gene. J was trimmed by 0 bases and V by 4 bases; bases with no gene match: 10. This CDR3 is 17 amino acids long. CDR3 sequence reads: CASSPEPGTASGNTIYF. CDR3 bases: TGCGCCAGCAGCCCCGAACCCGGGACAGCCTCTGGAAACACCATATATTTT.

This chain connects TRBV6-5 to TRBJ1-1; 10 nucleotides agree with TRBD1. Germline-derived CDR1 and CDR2 are MNHEY and SVGAGI. The CDR3 is 15 residues long. V was pared by 5 bases and J by 4 bases, with 7 bases of the junction left unmatched. CDR3 in amino acids: CASSTTTGGRTEAFF. CDR3 nucleotides: TGTGCCAGCAGTACAACGACAGGGGGCCGCACTGAAGCTTTCTTT.

The chain is built from TRBV5-1 and TRBJ2-2; 8 bases line up with TRBD1. V lost 4 bases and J lost 1; bases outside the gene matches: 3. Germline lookup yields CDR1 SGHRS and CDR2 YFSETQ. The CDR3 runs to 15 residues. The CDR3 region is CASSRTGLNTGELFF. In DNA form, the CDR3 reads TGCGCCAGCAGCCGGACAGGGCTGAACACCGGGGAGCTGTTTTTT.

V usage is TRBV5-1 and J usage is TRBJ2-7; TRBD1 matches at 9 bases. V gave up 4 bases and J gave up 6 bases; unmatched junction bases: 14. Germline lookup yields CDR1 SGHRS and CDR2 YFSETQ. The CDR3 covers 16 residues. CDR3 DNA: TGCGCCAGCAGCCACGGGACAGGGAATCCCAAACGCGAGCAGTACTTC. This translates into CASSHGTGNPKREQYF. Together with reference TRBV5-1 and TRBJ2-7, the CDR3 gives the full variable domain: KAGVTQTPRYLIKTRGQQVTLSCSPISGHRSVSWYQQTPGQGLQFLFEYFSETQRNKGNFPGRFSGRQFSNSRSEMNVSTLELGDSALYLCASSHGTGNPKREQYFGPGTRLTVT.

The chain recombines TRBV2 with TRBJ1-5; D is perhaps TRBD1 (6 bases). Germline values: CDR1 SNHLY, CDR2 FYNNEI. Trimming removed 8 bases at V and 4 bases at J, with 9 bases between. This CDR3 is built from 12 residues. The CDR3 DNA sequence: TGTGCCAGCTCGGACAGAAATCAGCCCCAGCATTTT. Translating it yields CASSDRNQPQHF.